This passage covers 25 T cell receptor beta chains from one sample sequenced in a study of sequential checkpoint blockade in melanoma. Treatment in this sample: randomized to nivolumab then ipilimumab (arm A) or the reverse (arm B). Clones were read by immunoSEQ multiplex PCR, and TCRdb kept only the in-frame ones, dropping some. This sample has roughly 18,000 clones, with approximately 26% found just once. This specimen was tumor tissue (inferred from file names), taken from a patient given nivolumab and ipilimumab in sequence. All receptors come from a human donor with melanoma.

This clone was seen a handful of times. The CDR3 nucleotides are TGTGCCAGCAGCTTAAGAATCGGGTTCACCGGGGAGCTGTTTTTT. Residues: CASSLRIGFTGELFF. The chain links TRBV11-3 to TRBJ2-2; D remains ambiguous. Germline assignment: CDR1 SGHNT and CDR2 YENEEA. The V gene lost 2 bases and the J gene lost 4 bases, with 11 bases spanning the gap. The CDR3 extends over 15 amino acids.

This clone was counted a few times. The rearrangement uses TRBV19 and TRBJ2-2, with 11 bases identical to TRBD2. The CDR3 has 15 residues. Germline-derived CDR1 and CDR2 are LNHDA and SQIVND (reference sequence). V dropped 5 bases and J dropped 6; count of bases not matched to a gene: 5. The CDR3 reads CASSGSGGAPGELFF. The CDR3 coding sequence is TGTGCCAGTAGTGGTAGCGGGGGGGCCCCCGGGGAGCTGTTTTTT.

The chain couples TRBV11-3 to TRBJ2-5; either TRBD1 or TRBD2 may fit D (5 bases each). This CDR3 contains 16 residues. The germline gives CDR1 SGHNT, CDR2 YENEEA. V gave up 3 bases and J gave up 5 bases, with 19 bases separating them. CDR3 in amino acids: CASSFGLRDPGETQYF. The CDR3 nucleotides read TGTGCCAGCAGCTTTGGCCTCCGGGACCCGGGTGAGACCCAGTACTTC. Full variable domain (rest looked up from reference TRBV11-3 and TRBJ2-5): EAGVVQSPRYKIIEKKQPVAFWCNPISGHNTLYWYLQNLGQGPELLIRYENEEAVDDSQLPKDRFSAERLKGVDSTLKIQPAELGDSAVYLCASSFGLRDPGETQYFGPGTRLLVL.

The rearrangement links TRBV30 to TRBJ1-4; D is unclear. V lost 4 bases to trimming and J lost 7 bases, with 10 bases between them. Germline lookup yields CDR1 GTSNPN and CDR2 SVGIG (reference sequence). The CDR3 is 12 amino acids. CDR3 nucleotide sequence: TGTGCCTGGAATCTTGGTGGTGAAAAACTGTTTTTT. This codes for CAWNLGGEKLFF.

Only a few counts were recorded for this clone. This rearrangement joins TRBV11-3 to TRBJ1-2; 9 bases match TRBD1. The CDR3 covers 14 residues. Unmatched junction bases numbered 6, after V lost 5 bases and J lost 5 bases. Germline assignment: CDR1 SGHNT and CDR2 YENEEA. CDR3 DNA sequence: TGTGCCAGCAGCCCGACGGGACAGGGTTATGGCTACACCTTC. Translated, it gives CASSPTGQGYGYTF. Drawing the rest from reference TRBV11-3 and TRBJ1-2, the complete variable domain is EAGVVQSPRYKIIEKKQPVAFWCNPISGHNTLYWYLQNLGQGPELLIRYENEEAVDDSQLPKDRFSAERLKGVDSTLKIQPAELGDSAVYLCASSPTGQGYGYTFGSGTRLTVV.

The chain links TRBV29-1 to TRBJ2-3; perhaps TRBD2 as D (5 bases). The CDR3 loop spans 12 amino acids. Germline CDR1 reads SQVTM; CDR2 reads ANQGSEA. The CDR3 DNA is TGCACCGGAGGCGACTCCACAGATACGCAGTATTTT. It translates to CTGGDSTDTQYF.

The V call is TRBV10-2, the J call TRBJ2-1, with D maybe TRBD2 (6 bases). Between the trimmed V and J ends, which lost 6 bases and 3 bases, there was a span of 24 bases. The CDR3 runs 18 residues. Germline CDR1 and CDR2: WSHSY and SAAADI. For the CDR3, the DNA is TGCGCCAGCAGCTTTAGTGGACTACCCGTAAAAAACTACAATGAGCAGTTCTTC. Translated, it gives CASSFSGLPVKNYNEQFF.

CDR3 nucleotide sequence: TGTGCCAGCAGTGGAGGACAGGGGGTTACCGAGACCCAGTACTTC. Translated, it gives CASSGGQGVTETQYF. This chain links TRBV6-8 with TRBJ2-5; 10 bases fit TRBD1. The CDR3 loop spans 15 amino acids. Germline CDR1 and CDR2: MNHGY and SAAAGT. The ends lost 5 bases at V and 5 bases at J; junction bases unmatched: 8.

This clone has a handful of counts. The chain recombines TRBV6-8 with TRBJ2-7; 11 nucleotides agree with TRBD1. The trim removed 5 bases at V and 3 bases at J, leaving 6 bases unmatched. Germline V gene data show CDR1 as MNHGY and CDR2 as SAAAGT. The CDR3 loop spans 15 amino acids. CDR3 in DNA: TGTGCCAGCAGTGACCCGGGACAGGGGGTCTACGAGCAGTACTTC. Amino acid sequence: CASSDPGQGVYEQYF.

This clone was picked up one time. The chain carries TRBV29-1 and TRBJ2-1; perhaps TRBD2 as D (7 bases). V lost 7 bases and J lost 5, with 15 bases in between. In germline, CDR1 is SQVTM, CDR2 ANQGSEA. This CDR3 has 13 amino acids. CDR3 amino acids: CSGNREGNNEQFF. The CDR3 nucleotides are TGCAGCGGGAACAGGGAGGGGAACAATGAGCAGTTCTTC.

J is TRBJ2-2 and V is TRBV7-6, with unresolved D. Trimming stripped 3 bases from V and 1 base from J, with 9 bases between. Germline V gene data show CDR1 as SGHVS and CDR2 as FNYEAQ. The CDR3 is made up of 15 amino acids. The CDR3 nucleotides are TGTGCCAGCAGCTTCGACTCCCTGAACACCGGGGAGCTGTTTTTT. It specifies CASSFDSLNTGELFF. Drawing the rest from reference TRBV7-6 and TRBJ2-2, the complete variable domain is GAGVSQSPRYKVTKRGQDVALRCDPISGHVSLYWYRQALGQGPEFLTYFNYEAQQDKSGLPNDRFSAERPEGSISTLTIQRTEQRDSAMYRCASSFDSLNTGELFFGEGSRLTVL.

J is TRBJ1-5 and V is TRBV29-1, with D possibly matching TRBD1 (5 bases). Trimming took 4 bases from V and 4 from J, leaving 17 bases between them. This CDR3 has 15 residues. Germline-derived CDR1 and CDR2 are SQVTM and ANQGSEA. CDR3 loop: CSVADSTVSNQPQHF. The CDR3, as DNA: TGCAGCGTTGCAGACAGCACGGTTTCGAATCAGCCCCAGCATTTT.

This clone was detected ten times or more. CDR3 in amino acids: CASSLALGQGGKEAFF. In DNA form, the CDR3 reads TGCGCCAGCAGCCTCGCTTTAGGACAGGGAGGGAAGGAAGCTTTCTTT. The V call is TRBV4-1, the J call TRBJ1-1, with 8 bases fitting TRBD1. V lost 4 bases and J lost 8; bases outside the gene matches: 15. CDR3 length: 16 amino acids. Per germline, CDR1 MGHRA and CDR2 YSYEKL.

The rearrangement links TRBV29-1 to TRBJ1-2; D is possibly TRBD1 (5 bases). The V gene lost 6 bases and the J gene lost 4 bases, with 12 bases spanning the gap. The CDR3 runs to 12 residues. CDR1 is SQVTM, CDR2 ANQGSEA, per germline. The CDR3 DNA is TGCAGCGTCCCTGGGGCAGGCTATGGCTACACCTTC. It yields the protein CSVPGAGYGYTF.

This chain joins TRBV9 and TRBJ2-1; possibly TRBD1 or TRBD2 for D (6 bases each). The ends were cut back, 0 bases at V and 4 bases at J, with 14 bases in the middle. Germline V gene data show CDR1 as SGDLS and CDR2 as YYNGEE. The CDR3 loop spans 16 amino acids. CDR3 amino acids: CASSVEEGGLYNEQFF. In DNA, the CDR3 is TGTGCCAGCAGCGTAGAGGAGGGGGGATTATACAATGAGCAGTTCTTC.

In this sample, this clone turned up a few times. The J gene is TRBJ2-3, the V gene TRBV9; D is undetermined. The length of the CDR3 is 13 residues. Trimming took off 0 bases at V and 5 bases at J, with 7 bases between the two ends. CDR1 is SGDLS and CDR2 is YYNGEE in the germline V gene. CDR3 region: CASSVDGVDTQYF. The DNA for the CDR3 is TGTGCCAGCAGCGTAGATGGAGTAGATACGCAGTATTTT.

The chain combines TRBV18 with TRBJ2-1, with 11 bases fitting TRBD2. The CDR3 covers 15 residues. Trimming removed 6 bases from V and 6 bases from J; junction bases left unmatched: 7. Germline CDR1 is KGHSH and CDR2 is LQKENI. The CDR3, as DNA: TGTGCCAGCTCCCCGACTAGCGGGGTAGGCAATGAGCAGTTCTTC. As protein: CASSPTSGVGNEQFF.

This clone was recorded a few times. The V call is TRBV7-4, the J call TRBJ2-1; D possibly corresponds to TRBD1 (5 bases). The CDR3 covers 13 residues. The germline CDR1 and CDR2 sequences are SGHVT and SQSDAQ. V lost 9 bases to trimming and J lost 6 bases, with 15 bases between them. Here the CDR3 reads CASARGIFNEQFF. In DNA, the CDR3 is TGTGCCAGTGCTAGGGGTATTTTCAATGAGCAGTTCTTC.

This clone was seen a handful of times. The CDR3 reads CASSLLGGDLYEQYF. The CDR3, as DNA: TGTGCCAGCAGTTTATTGGGTGGGGACCTGTACGAGCAGTACTTC. The chain employs TRBV28 and TRBJ2-7; perhaps D is TRBD1 or TRBD2 (5 bases each). V gave up 1 base and J gave up 4 bases, with 14 bases separating them. The germline V gene has CDR1 MDHEN and CDR2 SYDVKM. The CDR3 extends over 15 amino acids.

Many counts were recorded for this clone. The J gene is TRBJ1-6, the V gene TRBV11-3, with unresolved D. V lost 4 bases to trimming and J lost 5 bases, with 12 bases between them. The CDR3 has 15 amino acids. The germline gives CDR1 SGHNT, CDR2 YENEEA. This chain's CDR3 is CASSSLGQNNSPLHF. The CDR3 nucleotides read TGTGCCAGCAGCTCGTTGGGCCAGAATAATTCACCCCTCCACTTT.

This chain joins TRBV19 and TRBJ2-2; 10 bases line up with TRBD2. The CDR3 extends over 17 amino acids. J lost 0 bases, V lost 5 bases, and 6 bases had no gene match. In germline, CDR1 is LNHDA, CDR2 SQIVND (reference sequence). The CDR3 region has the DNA TGTGCCAGTAGTGTCGGACTAGCGGAAACGAACACCGGGGAGCTGTTTTTT. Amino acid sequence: CASSVGLAETNTGELFF.

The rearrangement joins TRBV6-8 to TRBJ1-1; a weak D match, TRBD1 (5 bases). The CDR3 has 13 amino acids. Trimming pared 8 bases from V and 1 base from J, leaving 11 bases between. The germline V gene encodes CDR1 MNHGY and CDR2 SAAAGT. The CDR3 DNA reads TGTGCCAGCGCGGACGGACAGAACACTGAAGCTTTCTTT. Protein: CASADGQNTEAFF.

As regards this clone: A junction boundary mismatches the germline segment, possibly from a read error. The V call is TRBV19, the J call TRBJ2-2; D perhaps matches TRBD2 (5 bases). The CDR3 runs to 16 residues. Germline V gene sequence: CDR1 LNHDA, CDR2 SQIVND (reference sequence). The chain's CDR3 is CASRSRPSGNTGELFF. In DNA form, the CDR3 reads TGTGCCAGTAGGTCCCGTCCGTCGGGAAACACYGGGGAGCTGTTTTTT.

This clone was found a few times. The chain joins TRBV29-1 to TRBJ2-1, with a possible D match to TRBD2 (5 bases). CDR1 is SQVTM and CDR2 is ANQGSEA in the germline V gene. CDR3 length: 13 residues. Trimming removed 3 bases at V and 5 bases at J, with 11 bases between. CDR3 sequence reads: CSVDIAGNNEQFF. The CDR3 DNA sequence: TGCAGCGTTGACATTGCGGGCAACAATGAGCAGTTCTTC.

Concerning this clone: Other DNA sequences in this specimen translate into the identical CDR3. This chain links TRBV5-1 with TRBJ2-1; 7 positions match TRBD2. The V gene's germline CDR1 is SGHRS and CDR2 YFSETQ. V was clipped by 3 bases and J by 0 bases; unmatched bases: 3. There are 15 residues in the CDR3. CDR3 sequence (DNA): TGCGCCAGCAGCTCCGGGGGGAGCTCCTACAATGAGCAGTTCTTC. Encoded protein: CASSSGGSSYNEQFF. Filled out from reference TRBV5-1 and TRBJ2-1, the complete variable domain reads KAGVTQTPRYLIKTRGQQVTLSCSPISGHRSVSWYQQTPGQGLQFLFEYFSETQRNKGNFPGRFSGRQFSNSRSEMNVSTLELGDSALYLCASSSGGSSYNEQFFGPGTRLTVL.